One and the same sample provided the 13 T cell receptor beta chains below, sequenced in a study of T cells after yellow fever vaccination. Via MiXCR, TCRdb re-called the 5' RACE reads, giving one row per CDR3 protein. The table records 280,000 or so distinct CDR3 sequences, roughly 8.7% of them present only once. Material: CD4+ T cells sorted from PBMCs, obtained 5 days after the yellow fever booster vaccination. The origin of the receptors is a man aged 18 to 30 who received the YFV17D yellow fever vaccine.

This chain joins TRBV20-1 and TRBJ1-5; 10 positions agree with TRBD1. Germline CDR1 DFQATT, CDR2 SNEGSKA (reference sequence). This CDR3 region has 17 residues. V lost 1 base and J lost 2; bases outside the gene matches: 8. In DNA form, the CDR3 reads TGCAGTGCTAGAGTTTTAGACAGGGGGCGAGGCAATCAGCCCCAGCATTTT. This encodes CSARVLDRGRGNQPQHF.

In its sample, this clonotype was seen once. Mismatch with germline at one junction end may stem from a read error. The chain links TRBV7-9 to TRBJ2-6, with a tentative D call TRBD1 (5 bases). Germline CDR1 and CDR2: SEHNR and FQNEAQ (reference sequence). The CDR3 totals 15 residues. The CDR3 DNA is TGTGCCAGCAGCTTCTGGCTCTCTGGGGCCTACGTCCTGACTTTC. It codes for CASSFWLSGAYVLTF.

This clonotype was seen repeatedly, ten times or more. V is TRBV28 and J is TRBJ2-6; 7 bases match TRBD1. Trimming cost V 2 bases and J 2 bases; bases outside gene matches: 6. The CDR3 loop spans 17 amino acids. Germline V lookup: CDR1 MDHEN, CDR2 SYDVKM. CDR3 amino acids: CASSLRTGVPGANVLTF. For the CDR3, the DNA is TGTGCCAGCAGTTTACGTACAGGGGTTCCTGGGGCCAACGTCCTGACTTTC.

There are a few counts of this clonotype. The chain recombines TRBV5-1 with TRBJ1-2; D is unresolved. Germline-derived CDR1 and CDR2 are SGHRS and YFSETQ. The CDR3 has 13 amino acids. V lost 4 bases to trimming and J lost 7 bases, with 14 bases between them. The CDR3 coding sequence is TGCGCCAGCAGCCAAATGGACCGTGCTGGCTACACCTTC. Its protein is CASSQMDRAGYTF. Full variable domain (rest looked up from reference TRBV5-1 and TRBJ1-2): KAGVTQTPRYLIKTRGQQVTLSCSPISGHRSVSWYQQTPGQGLQFLFEYFSETQRNKGNFPGRFSGRQFSNSRSEMNVSTLELGDSALYLCASSQMDRAGYTFGSGTRLTVV.

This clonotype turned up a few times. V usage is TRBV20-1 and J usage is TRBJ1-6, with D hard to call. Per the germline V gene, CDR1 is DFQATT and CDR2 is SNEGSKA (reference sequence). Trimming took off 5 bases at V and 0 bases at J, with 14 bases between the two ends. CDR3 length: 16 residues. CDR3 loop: CSASRTLLSYNSPLHF. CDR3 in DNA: TGCAGTGCTTCCCGGACCCTACTCTCCTATAATTCACCCCTCCACTTT.

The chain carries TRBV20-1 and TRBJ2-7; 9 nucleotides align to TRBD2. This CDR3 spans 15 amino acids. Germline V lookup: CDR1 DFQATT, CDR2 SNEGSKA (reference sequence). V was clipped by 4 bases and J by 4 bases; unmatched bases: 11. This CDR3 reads CSATTGTSRGYEQYF. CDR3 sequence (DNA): TGCAGTGCTACCACCGGGACTAGCAGGGGGTACGAGCAGTACTTC.

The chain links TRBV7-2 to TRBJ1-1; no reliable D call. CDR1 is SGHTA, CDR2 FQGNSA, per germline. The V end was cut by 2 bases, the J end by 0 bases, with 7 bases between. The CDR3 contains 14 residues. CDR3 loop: CASSLNSMNTEAFF. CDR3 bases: TGTGCCAGCAGCTTAAACAGTATGAACACTGAAGCTTTCTTT.

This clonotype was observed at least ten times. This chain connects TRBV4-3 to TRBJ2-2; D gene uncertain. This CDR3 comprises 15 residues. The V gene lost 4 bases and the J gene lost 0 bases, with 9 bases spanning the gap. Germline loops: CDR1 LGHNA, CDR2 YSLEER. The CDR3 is CASSLGYPNTGELFF. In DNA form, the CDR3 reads TGCGCCAGCAGCCTCGGCTACCCGAACACCGGGGAGCTGTTTTTT.

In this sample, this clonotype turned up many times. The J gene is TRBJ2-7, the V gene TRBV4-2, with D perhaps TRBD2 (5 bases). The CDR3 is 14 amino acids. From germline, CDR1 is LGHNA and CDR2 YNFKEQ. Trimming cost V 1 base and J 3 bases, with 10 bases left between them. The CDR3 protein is CASSQVAGNYEQYF. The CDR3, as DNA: TGTGCCAGCAGCCAAGTCGCGGGTAACTACGAGCAGTACTTC.

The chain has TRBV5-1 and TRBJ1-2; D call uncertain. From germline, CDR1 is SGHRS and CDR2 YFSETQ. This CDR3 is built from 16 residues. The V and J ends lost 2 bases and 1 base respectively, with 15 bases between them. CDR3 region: CASSFQAQTDNYGYTF. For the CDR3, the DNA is TGCGCCAGCAGCTTCCAGGCCCAGACGGATAACTATGGCTACACCTTC.

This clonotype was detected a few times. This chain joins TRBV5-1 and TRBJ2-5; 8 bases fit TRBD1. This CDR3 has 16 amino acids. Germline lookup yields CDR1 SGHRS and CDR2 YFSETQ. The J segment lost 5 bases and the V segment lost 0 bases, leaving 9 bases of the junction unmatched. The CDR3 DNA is TGCGCCAGCAGCTTGGCCTCCCCAGGGGGCTTGGAGACCCAGTACTTC. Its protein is CASSLASPGGLETQYF.

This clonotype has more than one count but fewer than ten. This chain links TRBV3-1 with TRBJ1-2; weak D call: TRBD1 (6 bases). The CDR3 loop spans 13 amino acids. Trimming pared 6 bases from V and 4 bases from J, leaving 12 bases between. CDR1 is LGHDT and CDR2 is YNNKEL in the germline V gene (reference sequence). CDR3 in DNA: TGTGCCAGCAGTTTCAGACAGGCCTATGGCTACACCTTC. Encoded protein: CASSFRQAYGYTF.

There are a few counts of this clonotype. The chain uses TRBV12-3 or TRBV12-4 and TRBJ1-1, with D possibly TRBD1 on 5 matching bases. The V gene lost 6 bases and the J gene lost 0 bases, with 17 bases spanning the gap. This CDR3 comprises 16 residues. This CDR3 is CASRLGEGYVNTEAFF. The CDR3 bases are TGTGCCAGCAGGCTCGGAGAGGGGTATGTGAACACTGAAGCTTTCTTT.